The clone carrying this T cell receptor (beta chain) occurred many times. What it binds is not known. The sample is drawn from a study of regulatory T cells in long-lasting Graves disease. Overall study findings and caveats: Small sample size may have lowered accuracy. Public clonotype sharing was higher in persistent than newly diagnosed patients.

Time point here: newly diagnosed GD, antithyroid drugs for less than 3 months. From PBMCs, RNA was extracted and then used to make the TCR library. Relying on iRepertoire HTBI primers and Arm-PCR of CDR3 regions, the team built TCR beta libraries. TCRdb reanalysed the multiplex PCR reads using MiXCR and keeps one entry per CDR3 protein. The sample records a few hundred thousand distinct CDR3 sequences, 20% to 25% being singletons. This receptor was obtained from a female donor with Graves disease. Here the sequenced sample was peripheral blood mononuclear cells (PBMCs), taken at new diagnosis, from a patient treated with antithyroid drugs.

The DNA of the CDR3 is TGTGCCAGCAGCTTAGGCGGGCAGGGGAAGGAGACCCAGTACTTC. The encoded protein is CASSLGGQGKETQYF. This rearrangement joins TRBV11-2 to TRBJ2-5, with a tentative D call TRBD1 (6 bases). CDR3 size: 15 residues. Per the germline V gene, CDR1 is SGHAT and CDR2 is FQNNGV. Trimming removed 1 base from V and 5 bases from J, with 14 bases in between.